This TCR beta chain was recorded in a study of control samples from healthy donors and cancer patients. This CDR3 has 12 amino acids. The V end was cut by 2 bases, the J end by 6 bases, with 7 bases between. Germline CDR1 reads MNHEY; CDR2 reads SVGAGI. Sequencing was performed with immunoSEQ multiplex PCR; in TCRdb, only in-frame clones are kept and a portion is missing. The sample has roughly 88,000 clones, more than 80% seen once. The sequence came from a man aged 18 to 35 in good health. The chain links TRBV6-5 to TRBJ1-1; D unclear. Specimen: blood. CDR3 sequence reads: CASSYGQAEAFF. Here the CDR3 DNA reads TGTGCCAGCAGTTACGGCCAGGCTGAAGCTTTCTTT.